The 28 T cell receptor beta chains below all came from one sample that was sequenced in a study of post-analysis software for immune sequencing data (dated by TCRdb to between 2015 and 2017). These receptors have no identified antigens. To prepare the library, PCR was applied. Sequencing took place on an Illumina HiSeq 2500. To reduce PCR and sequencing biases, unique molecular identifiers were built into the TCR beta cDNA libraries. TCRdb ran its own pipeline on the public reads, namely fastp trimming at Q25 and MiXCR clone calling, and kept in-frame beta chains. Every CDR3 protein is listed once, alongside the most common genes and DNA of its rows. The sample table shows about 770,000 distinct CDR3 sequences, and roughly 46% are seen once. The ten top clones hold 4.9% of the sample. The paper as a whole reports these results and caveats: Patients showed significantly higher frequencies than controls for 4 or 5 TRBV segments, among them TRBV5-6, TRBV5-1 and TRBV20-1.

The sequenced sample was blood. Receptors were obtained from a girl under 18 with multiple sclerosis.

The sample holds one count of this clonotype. The CDR3 nucleotides read TGTGCCAGCAGCTTGGGTCTAGCGGGAGGGAATGGGGTGAATGAGCAGTACTTC. This codes for CASSLGLAGGNGVNEQYF. This chain links TRBV7-2 with TRBJ2-5, with 12 bases identical to TRBD2. After removal of 3 bases from V and 11 bases from J, the junction contained 19 bases not matched to a gene. The CDR3 loop spans 18 amino acids. CDR1 SGHTA and CDR2 FQGNSA come from the germline V gene.

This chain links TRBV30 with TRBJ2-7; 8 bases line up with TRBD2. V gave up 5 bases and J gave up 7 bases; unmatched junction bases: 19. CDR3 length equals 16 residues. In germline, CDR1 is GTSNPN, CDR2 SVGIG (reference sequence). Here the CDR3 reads CAWGGSTSGSYNEQYF. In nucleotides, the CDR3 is TGTGCCTGGGGAGGATCTACTAGCGGATCCTACAATGAGCAGTACTTC.

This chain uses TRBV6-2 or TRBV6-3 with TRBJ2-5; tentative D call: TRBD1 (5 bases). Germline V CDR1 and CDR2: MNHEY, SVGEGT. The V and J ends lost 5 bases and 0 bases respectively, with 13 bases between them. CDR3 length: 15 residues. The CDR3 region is CASSPRQSHQETQYF. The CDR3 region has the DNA TGTGCCAGCAGTCCTCGACAGTCTCACCAAGAGACCCAGTACTTC.

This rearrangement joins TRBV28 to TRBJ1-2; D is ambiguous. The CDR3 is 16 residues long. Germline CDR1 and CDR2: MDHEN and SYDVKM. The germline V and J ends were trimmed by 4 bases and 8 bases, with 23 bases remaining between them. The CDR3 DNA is TGTGCCAGCAGTTCCCTCCCCGGGAGCGTAGAGGTCGGCTACACCTTC. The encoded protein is CASSSLPGSVEVGYTF.

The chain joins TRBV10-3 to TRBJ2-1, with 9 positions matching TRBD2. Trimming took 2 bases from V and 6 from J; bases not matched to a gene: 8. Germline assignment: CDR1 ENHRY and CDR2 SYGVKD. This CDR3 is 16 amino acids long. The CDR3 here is CAISEAQTSGPNEQFF. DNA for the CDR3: TGTGCCATCAGTGAGGCCCAGACTAGCGGACCCAATGAGCAGTTCTTC.

CDR3 coding DNA: TGCAGTGCAAAGGCGGCAGTCCACGAGCAGTACTTC. Translating it yields CSAKAAVHEQYF. The chain links TRBV20-1 to TRBJ2-7; no clear D. Per the germline V gene, CDR1 is DFQATT and CDR2 is SNEGSKA (reference sequence). The CDR3 extends over 12 amino acids. Trimming took 6 bases from V and 5 from J, leaving 14 bases between them.

CDR3 in DNA: TGCAGTGCTGGAGTGGACGAAGGTCACTCCACCTACAATGAGCAGTTCTTC. The encoded protein is CSAGVDEGHSTYNEQFF. V gene TRBV20-1 combines with J gene TRBJ2-1; D unresolved. Trimming removed 5 bases from V and 2 bases from J, with 22 bases in between. Germline V gene lookup returns CDR1 DFQATT and CDR2 SNEGSKA (reference sequence). The CDR3 spans 17 residues.

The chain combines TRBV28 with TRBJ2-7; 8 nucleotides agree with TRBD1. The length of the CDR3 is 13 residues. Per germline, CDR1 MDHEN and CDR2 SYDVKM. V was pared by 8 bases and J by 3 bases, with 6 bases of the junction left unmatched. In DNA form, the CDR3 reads TGTGCCAGCTGGACAGGGAGGAACTACGAGCAGTACTTC. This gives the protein CASWTGRNYEQYF. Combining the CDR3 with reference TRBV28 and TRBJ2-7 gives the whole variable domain DVKVTQSSRYLVKRTGEKVFLECVQDMDHENMFWYRQDPGLGLRLIYFSYDVKMKEKGDIPEGYSVSREKKERFSLILESASTNQTSMYLCASWTGRNYEQYFGPGTRLTVT.

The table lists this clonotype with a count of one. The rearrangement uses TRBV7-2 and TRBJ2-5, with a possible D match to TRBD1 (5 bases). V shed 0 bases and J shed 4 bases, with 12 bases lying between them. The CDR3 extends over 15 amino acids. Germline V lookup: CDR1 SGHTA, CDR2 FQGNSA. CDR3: CASSLAPGWLETQYF. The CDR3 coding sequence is TGTGCCAGCAGCTTAGCGCCAGGGTGGTTAGAGACCCAGTACTTC.

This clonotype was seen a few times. The CDR3 spells CASSFTGVWQFF. The CDR3 DNA follows: TGTGCCAGCAGCTTCACAGGGGTGTGGCAGTTCTTC. This rearrangement joins TRBV7-2 to TRBJ2-1; 7 nucleotides match TRBD1. Germline V gene lookup returns CDR1 SGHTA and CDR2 FQGNSA. The CDR3 length is 12 residues. J gave up 12 bases and V 3 bases, and 5 bases lay outside the gene matches.

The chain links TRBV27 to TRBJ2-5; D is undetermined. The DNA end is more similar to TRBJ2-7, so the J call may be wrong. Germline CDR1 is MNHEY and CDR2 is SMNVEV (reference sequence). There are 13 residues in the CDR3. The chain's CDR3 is CASSYRSGYEQYF. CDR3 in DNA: TGTGCCAGCAGTTATCGTTCGGGCTACGAGCAGTACTTC.

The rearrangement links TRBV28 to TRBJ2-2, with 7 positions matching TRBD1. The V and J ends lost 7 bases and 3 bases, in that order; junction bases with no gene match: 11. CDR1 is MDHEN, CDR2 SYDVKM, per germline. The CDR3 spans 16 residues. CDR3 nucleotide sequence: TGTGCCAGCACCCACCCGTACAGGGGTCACACCGGGGAGCTGTTTTTT. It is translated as CASTHPYRGHTGELFF.

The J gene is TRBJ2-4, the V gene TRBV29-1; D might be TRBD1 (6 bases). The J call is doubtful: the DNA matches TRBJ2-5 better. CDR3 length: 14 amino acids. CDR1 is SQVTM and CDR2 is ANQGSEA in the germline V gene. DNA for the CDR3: TGCAGCGTCGCTATCTCAACTCAGGGGGAGACCCAGTACTTC. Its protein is CSVAISTQGETQYF.

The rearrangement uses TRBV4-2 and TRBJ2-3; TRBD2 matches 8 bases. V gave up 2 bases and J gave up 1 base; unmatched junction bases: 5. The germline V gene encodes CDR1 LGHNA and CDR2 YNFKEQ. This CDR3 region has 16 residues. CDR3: CASSQLTSGRTDTQYF. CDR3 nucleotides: TGTGCCAGCAGCCAACTAACTAGCGGTCGCACAGATACGCAGTATTTT.

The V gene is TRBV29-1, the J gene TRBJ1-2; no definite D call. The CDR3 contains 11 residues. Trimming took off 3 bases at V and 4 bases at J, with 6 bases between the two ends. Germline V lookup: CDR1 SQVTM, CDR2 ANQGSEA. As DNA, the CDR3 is TGCAGCGTTGAGGGTCCCTATGGCTACACCTTC. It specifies CSVEGPYGYTF.

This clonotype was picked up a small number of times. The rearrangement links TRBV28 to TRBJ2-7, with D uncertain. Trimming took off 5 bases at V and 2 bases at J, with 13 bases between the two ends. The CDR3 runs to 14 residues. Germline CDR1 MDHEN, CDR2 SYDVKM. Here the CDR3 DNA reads TGTGCCAGCAGTCCCCATAGACCCACCTACGAGCAGTACTTC. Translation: CASSPHRPTYEQYF.

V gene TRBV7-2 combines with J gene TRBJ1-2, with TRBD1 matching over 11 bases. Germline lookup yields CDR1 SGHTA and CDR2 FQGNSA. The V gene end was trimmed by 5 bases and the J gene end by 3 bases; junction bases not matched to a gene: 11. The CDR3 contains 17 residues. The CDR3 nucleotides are TGTGCCAGCAGCCCAGGGACAGGGGGGTTTCGCGACTATGGCTACACCTTC. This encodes CASSPGTGGFRDYGYTF. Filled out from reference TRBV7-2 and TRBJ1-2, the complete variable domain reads GAGVSQSPSNKVTEKGKDVELRCDPISGHTALYWYRQSLGQGLEFLIYFQGNSAPDKSGLPSDRFSAERTGGSVSTLTIQRTQQEDSAVYLCASSPGTGGFRDYGYTFGSGTRLTVV.

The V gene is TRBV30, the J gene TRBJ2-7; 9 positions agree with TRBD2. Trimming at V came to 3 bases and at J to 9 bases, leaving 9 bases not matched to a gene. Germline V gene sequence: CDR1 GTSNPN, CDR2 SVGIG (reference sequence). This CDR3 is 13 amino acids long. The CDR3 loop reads CAWSGSGGAGQYF. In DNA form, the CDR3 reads TGTGCCTGGAGCGGTAGCGGGGGAGCCGGGCAGTACTTC. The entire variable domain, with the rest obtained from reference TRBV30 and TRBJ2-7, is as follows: SQTIHQWPATLVQPVGSPLSLECTVEGTSNPNLYWYRQAAGRGLQLLFYSVGIGQISSEVPQNLSASRPQDRQFILSSKKLLLSDSGFYLCAWSGSGGAGQYFGPGTRLTVT.

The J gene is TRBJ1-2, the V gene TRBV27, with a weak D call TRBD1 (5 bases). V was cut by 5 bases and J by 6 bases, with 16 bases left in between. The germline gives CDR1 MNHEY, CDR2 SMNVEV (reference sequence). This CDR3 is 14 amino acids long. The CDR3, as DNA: TGTGCCAGCAGTCCGGGGATCGCGGGGGATGGCTACACCTTC. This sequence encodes CASSPGIAGDGYTF.

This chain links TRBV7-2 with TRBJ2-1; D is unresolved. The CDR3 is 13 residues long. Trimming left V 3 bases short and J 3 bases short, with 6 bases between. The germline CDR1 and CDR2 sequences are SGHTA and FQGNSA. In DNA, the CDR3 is TGTGCCAGCAGCTTCGTCCTCTACAATGAGCAGTTCTTC. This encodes CASSFVLYNEQFF.

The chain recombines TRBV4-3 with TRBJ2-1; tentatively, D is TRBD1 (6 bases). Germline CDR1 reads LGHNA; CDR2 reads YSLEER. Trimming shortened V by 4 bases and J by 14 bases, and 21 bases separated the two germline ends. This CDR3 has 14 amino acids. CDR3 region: CASSRGGPLTLKFF. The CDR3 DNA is TGCGCCAGCAGCCGAGGGGGACCCCTAACCTTGAAGTTCTTC.

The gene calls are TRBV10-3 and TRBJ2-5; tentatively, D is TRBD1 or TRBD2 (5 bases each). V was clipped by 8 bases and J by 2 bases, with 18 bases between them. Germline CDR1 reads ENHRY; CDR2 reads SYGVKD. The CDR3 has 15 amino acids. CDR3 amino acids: CAISRGLGVQETQYF. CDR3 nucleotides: TGTGCCATCTCCCGGGGCCTAGGGGTGCAAGAGACCCAGTACTTC.

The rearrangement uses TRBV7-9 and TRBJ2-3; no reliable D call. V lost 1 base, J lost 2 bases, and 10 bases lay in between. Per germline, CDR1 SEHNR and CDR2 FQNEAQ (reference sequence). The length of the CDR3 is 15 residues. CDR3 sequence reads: CASSLGASVTDTQYF. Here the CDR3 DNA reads TGTGCCAGCAGCTTAGGAGCGAGCGTCACAGATACGCAGTATTTT.

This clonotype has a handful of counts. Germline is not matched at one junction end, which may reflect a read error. CDR3 protein: CASSLEQGSEQYF. The CDR3 nucleotides are TGTGCTAGCAGCTTAGAACAGGGCTCCGAGCAGTACTTC. The J gene is TRBJ2-7, the V gene TRBV7-7; possibly TRBD1 for D (6 bases). CDR1 SSHAT and CDR2 FNYEAQ come from the germline V gene (reference sequence). The CDR3 has 13 amino acids.

The CDR3 here is CASSYWDRGQNGYTF. Here the CDR3 DNA reads TGTGCCAGCAGTTACTGGGACAGGGGGCAGAATGGCTACACCTTC. The V call is TRBV6-5, the J call TRBJ1-2, with TRBD1 identical over 12 bases. With 1 base clipped from V and 6 bases from J, the junction kept 3 bases outside the gene matches. This CDR3 spans 15 amino acids. Germline lookup yields CDR1 MNHEY and CDR2 SVGAGI.

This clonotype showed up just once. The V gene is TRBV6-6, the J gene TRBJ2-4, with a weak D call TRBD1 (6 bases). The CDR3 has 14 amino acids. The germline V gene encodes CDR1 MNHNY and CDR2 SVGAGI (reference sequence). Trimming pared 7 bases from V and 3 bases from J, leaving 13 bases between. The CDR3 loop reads CASIHTGNKNIQYF. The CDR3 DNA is TGTGCCAGCATCCACACAGGGAACAAAAACATTCAGTACTTC.

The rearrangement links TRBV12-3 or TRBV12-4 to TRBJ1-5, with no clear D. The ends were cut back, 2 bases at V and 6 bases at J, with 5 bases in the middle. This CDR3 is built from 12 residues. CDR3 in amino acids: CASSLWGQPQHF. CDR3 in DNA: TGTGCCAGCAGTTTATGGGGTCAGCCCCAGCATTTT.

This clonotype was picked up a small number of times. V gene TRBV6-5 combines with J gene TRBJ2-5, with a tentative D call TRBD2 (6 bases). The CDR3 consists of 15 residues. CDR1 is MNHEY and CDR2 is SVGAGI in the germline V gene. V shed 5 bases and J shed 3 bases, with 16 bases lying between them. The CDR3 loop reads CASSRGLTGEETQYF. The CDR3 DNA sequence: TGTGCCAGCAGTCGAGGCCTCACGGGGGAAGAGACCCAGTACTTC.